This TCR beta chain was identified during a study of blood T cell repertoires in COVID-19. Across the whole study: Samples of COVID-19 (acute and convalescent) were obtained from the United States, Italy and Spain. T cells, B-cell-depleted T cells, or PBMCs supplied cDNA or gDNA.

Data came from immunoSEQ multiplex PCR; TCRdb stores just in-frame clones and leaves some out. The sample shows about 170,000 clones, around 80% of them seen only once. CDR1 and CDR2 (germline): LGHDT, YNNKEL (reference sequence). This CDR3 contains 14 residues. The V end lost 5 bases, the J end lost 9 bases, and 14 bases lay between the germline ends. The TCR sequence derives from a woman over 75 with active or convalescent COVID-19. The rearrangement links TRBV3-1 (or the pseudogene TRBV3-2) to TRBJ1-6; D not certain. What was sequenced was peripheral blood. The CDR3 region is CASSTLGVASPLHF. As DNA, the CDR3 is TGTGCCAGCAGCACTCTAGGAGTGGCTTCACCCCTCCACTTT.